The present TCR beta chain was sequenced within a study of blood T cells in healthy people across ages. Primers used in a second PCR of about 6 to 11 cycles were a sample-barcoded 5' primer and a J-beta primer mix. MiXCR was run by TCRdb on the 5' RACE reads, yielding one entry per CDR3 protein. The sample has about 760,000 distinct CDR3 sequences, just under 25% seen once. V gave up 3 bases and J gave up 6 bases; unmatched junction bases: 6. This CDR3 is built from 15 residues. Germline assignment: CDR1 MDHEN and CDR2 SYDVKM. The authors isolated at least 6 million PBMCs per sample. This sample also appeared in a second study, on T cells of mothers and their children. According to that study: For cDNA synthesis, the complete extracted RNA was used (roughly 1.5 ug per 15 ul). Each mother gave over 8.5 million TCR beta CDR3 reads; each child, approximately 3.3 million. Nobody spotted any persistent microchimeric T cell clones.

The sample comprised blood. The sequence came from a boy aged 5-17 years in good health. V usage is TRBV28 and J usage is TRBJ1-1, with 11 bases aligning to TRBD1. The CDR3: CASSLSRTGGPEAFF. Here the CDR3 DNA reads TGTGCCAGCAGTTTGTCCAGGACAGGGGGCCCTGAAGCTTTCTTT. Supplemented by reference TRBV28 and TRBJ1-1, the full variable domain reads DVKVTQSSRYLVKRTGEKVFLECVQDMDHENMFWYRQDPGLGLRLIYFSYDVKMKEKGDIPEGYSVSREKKERFSLILESASTNQTSMYLCASSLSRTGGPEAFFGQGTRLTVV.